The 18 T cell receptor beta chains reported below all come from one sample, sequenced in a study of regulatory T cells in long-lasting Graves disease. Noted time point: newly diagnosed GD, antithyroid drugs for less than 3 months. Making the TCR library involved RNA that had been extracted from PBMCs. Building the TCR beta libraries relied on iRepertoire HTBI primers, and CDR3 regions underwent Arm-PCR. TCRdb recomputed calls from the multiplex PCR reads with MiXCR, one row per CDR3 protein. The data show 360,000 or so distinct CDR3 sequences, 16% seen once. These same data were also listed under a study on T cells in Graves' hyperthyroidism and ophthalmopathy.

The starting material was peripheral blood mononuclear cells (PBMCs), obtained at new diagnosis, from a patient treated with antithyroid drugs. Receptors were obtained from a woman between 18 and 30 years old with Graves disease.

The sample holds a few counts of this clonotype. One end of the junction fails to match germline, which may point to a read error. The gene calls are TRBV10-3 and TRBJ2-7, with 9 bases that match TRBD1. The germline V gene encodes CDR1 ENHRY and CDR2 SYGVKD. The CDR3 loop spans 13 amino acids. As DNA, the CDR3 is TGCGCTACCTGGGGACAGGGTTACGACGAGCAGTACTTC. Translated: CATWGQGYDEQYF.

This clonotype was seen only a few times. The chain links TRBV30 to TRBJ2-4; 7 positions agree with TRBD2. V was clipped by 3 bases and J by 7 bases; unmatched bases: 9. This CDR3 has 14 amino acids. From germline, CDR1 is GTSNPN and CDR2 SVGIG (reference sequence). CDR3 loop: CAWRPRETSNIQYF. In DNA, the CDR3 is TGTGCCTGGAGGCCAAGGGAGACTAGCAACATTCAGTACTTC.

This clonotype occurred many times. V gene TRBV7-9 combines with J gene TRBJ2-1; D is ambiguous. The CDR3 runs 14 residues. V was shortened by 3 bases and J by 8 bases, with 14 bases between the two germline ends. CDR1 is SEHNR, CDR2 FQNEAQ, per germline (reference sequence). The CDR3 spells CASSFRSGPDEQFF. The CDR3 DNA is TGTGCCAGCAGCTTCCGGTCCGGACCAGATGAGCAGTTCTTC. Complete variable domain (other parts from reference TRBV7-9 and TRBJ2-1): DTGVSQNPRHKITKRGQNVTFRCDPISEHNRLYWYRQTLGQGPEFLTYFQNEAQLEKSRLLSDRFSAERPKGSFSTLEIQRTEQGDSAMYLCASSFRSGPDEQFFGPGTRLTVL.

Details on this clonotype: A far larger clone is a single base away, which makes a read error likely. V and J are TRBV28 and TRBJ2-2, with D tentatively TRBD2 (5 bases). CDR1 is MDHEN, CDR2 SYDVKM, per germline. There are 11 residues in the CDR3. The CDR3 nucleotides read TGTGCCAGCAGTAGAACCGGGGAGCTGTCTTTT. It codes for CASSRTGELSF.

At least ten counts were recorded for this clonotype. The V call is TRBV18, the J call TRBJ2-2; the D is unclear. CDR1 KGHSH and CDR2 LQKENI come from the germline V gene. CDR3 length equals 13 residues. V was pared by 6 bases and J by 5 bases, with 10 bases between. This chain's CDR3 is CASSYGVTGELFF. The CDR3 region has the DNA TGTGCCAGCTCCTACGGTGTGACCGGGGAGCTGTTTTTT.

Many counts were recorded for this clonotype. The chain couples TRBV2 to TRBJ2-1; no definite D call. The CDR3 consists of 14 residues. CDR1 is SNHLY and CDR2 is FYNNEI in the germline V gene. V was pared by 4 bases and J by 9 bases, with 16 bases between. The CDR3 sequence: CASSALPQSPEQFF. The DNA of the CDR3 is TGTGCCAGCAGTGCCTTGCCCCAAAGTCCTGAGCAGTTCTTC.

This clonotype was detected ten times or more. The CDR3 region is CASSYLGTGNTEAFF. CDR3 nucleotides: TGTGCCAGCAGTTACCTTGGGACTGGGAACACTGAAGCTTTCTTT. The chain employs TRBV6-5 and TRBJ1-1, with a tentative D call TRBD1 (5 bases). The V end lost 2 bases, the J end lost 1 base, and 11 bases lay between the germline ends. Germline values: CDR1 MNHEY, CDR2 SVGAGI. The CDR3 runs 15 residues.

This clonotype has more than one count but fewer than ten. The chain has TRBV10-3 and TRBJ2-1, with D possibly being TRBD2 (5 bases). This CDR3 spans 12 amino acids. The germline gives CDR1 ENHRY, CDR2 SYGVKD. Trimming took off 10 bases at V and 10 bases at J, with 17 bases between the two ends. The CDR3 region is CATGPGGEEQFF. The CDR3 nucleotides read TGTGCCACCGGGCCGGGTGGGGAGGAGCAGTTCTTC.

DNA of the CDR3: TGTGCCAGCAGCTTAATAGCGGGGGGGCTGATCAATGAGCAGTTCTTC. Amino acid sequence: CASSLIAGGLINEQFF. The chain is built from TRBV7-6 and TRBJ2-1, with 11 bases lining up with TRBD2. Per the germline V gene, CDR1 is SGHVS and CDR2 is FNYEAQ. Unmatched junction bases numbered 6, after V lost 2 bases and J lost 6 bases. This CDR3 comprises 16 residues. The entire variable domain, with the rest obtained from reference TRBV7-6 and TRBJ2-1, is as follows: GAGVSQSPRYKVTKRGQDVALRCDPISGHVSLYWYRQALGQGPEFLTYFNYEAQQDKSGLPNDRFSAERPEGSISTLTIQRTEQRDSAMYRCASSLIAGGLINEQFFGPGTRLTVL.

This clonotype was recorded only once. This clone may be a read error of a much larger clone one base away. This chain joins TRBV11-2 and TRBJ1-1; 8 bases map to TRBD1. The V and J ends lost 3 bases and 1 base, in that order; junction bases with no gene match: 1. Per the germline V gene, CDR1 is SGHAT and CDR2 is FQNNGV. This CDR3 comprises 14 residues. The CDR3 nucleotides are TGTGCCAGCAGCTTCCAGGGGGCGAACACTGAAGCTTTCTTT. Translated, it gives CASSFQGANTEAFF.

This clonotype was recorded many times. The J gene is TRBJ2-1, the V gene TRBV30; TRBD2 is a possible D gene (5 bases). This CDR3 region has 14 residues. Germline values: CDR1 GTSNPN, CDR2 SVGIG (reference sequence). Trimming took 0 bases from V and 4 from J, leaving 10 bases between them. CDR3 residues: CAWSVGSGYNEQFF. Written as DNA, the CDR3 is TGTGCCTGGAGTGTCGGGTCGGGGTACAATGAGCAGTTCTTC.

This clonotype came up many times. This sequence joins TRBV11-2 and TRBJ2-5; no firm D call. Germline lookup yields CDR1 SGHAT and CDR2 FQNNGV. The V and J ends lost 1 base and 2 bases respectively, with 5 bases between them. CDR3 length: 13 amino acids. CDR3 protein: CASSLVRQETQYF. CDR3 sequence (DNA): TGTGCCAGCAGCTTAGTTAGACAAGAGACCCAGTACTTC. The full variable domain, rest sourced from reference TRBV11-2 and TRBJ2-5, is EAGVAQSPRYKIIEKRQSVAFWCNPISGHATLYWYQQILGQGPKLLIQFQNNGVVDDSQLPKDRFSAERLKGVDSTLKIQPAKLEDSAVYLCASSLVRQETQYFGPGTRLLVL.

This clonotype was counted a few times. Written as DNA, the CDR3 is TGTGCCAGCAGCCCAGTGCTCTCTGGAAACACCATATATTTT. Residues: CASSPVLSGNTIYF. This chain links TRBV12-3 or TRBV12-4 with TRBJ1-3; D ambiguous. The CDR3 is 14 amino acids. V was clipped by 6 bases and J by 0 bases, with 9 bases between them.

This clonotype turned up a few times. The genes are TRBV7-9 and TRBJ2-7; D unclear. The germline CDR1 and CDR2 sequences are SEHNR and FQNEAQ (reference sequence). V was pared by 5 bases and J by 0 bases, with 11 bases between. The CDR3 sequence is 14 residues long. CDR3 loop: CASSASQVSYEQYF. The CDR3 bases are TGTGCCAGCAGCGCCTCGCAGGTCTCCTACGAGCAGTACTTC.

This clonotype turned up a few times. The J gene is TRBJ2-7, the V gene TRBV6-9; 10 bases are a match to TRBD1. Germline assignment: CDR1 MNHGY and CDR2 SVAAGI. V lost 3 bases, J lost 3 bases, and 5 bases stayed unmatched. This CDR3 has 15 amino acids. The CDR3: CASSYLGTGDYEQYF. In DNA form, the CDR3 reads TGTGCCAGCAGTTACTTAGGGACAGGGGACTACGAGCAGTACTTC.

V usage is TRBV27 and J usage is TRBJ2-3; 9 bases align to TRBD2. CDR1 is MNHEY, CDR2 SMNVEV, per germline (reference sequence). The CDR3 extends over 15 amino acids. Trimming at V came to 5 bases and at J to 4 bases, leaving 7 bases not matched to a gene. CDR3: CASSRRRLAADTQYF. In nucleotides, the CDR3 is TGTGCCAGCAGTCGACGAAGACTAGCGGCAGATACGCAGTATTTT.

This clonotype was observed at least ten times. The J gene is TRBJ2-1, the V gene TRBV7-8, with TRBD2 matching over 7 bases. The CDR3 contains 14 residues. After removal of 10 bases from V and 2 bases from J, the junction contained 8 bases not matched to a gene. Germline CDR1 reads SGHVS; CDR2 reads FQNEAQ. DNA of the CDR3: TGTGCCACCTCGCGGACTAGTGCCTACAATGAGCAGTTCTTC. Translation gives CATSRTSAYNEQFF.

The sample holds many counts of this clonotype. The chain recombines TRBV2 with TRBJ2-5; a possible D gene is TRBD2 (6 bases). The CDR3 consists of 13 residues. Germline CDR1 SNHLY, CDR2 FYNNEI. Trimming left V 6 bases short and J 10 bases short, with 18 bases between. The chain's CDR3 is CASRPGRGADQYF. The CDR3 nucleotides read TGTGCCAGCAGGCCGGGACGCGGGGCGGACCAGTACTTC.